This T cell receptor beta chain was recovered during a study of siplizumab effects on memory and regulatory T cells. Findings and caveats of the study: There appeared to be greater diversity in naive T cells than in memory cells, and naive T cells seemed major contributors to the alloresponse. Treg-derived clones made up an average of around 70% of mappable alloreactive CD4+ clones with siplizumab and roughly 25% in controls.

The V and J ends lost 2 bases and 2 bases, in that order; junction bases with no gene match: 1. The CDR3 is 15 amino acids. CDR1 is SGHRS, CDR2 YFSETQ, per germline. The data were produced by immunoSEQ multiplex PCR, yet TCRdb's version contains in-frame clones alone and is incomplete. The table records some 100,000 clones, about 91% of them present only once. In the case of this clone: The target antigen is unknown.

The chain recombines TRBV5-1 with TRBJ2-2; 9 positions match TRBD2. The sequenced sample consisted of Tregs sorted from blood. This TCR came from a human donor in good health. The CDR3 loop reads CASSFSGRNTGELFF. Here the CDR3 DNA reads TGCGCCAGCAGCTTTAGCGGGAGAAACACCGGGGAGCTGTTTTTT.